This T cell receptor (beta chain) was recovered during a study of cytomegalovirus exposure and HLA in healthy donors. The CDR3 covers 13 residues. Per germline, CDR1 SGHVS and CDR2 FNYEAQ. Use of 60 Vbeta and 13 Jbeta primers characterized the PCR. In the study's own analysis: Later analysis identified roughly 84 million unique TCR beta chains, about 12 million shared. Data came from immunoSEQ multiplex PCR; TCRdb stores just in-frame clones and leaves some out. Clone size and V and J calls were adopted from that table, with D and trimming inferred from the DNA. In the table there are 150,000 to 200,000 clones, roughly 80% of which are singletons.

Source material: PBMCs. The receptor was isolated from a woman younger than 35 in good health and CMV-seronegative. The chain recombines TRBV7-6 with TRBJ2-5; the match to TRBD2 covers 9 bases. The J call may not be correct, given that the DNA end is closer to TRBJ2-7. DNA for the CDR3: TGTGCCAGCCGACTAGCGGCGACCTACGAGCAGTACTTC. This gives the protein CASRLAATYEQYF.